Below, 9 T cell receptor beta chains from the same sample are listed, as sequenced in a study of blood T cell repertoires in COVID-19. Here immunoSEQ multiplex PCR was the method, and the copy in TCRdb shows in-frame clones only, minus some. The profile shows some 150,000 clones, more than 70% of them singletons. Sequenced material: peripheral blood. These receptors were obtained from a human donor in a cohort sampled during active COVID-19.

This chain connects TRBV6-5 to TRBJ2-5, with 12 nucleotides matching TRBD2. Germline CDR1 MNHEY, CDR2 SVGAGI. J gave up 4 bases and V 7 bases, and 7 bases lay outside the gene matches. The CDR3 runs to 15 residues. CDR3 DNA: TGTGCCAGCACGGCTAGCGGGGGGGCTGGAGAGACCCAGTACTTC. Translated: CASTASGGAGETQYF.

This chain uses TRBV27 with TRBJ1-4; no firm D call. The V and J ends lost 9 bases and 8 bases respectively, with 22 bases between them. Germline assignment: CDR1 MNHEY and CDR2 SMNVEV (reference sequence). The CDR3 contains 15 residues. CDR3 region: CASRALGLTWEKLFF. DNA for the CDR3: TGTGCCAGTAGAGCCCTGGGCCTAACCTGGGAAAAACTGTTTTTT.

The chain employs TRBV4-3 and TRBJ2-1; 11 bases agree with TRBD2. The germline V gene encodes CDR1 LGHNA and CDR2 YSLEER. This CDR3 has 19 residues. V lost 3 bases and J lost 2; bases outside the gene matches: 12. CDR3 loop: CASSQSQTSGTRPYNEQFF. The CDR3, as DNA: TGCGCCAGCAGCCAGTCCCAGACTAGCGGGACCCGCCCCTACAATGAGCAGTTCTTC.

This chain links TRBV14 with TRBJ2-3; D unresolved. The germline V and J ends were trimmed by 6 bases and 2 bases, with 3 bases remaining between them. The V gene's germline CDR1 is SGHDN and CDR2 FVKESK. The CDR3 length is 11 residues. The CDR3 here is CASSHTDTQYF. The CDR3 DNA follows: TGTGCCAGCAGTCACACAGATACGCAGTATTTT.

The V and J genes are TRBV6-2 or TRBV6-3 and TRBJ2-2, with a weak D call TRBD1 (5 bases). The germline gives CDR1 MNHEY, CDR2 SVGEGT. The CDR3 runs to 13 residues. V lost 6 bases and J 6 bases, leaving 11 bases between the germline ends. This CDR3 is CASSLDSPGELFF. The DNA for the CDR3 is TGTGCCAGCAGCCTCGACAGCCCCGGGGAGCTGTTTTTT.

V usage is TRBV20-1 and J usage is TRBJ1-5, with D maybe TRBD1 (5 bases). The CDR3 is made up of 14 amino acids. V shed 4 bases and J shed 1 base, with 11 bases lying between them. CDR1 and CDR2 (germline): DFQATT, SNEGSKA (reference sequence). The CDR3 sequence: CSAIDSPSNQPQHF. The CDR3, as DNA: TGCAGTGCTATTGACAGTCCGAGCAATCAGCCCCAGCATTTT.

The chain joins TRBV4-1 to TRBJ1-1; unclear D gene. This CDR3 contains 13 residues. Trimming took off 0 bases at V and 11 bases at J, with 13 bases between the two ends. In germline, CDR1 is MGHRA, CDR2 YSYEKL. DNA for the CDR3: TGCGCCAGCAGCCAAGATGCTCCCCTACAGGCTTTCTTT. Its protein product is CASSQDAPLQAFF.

The rearrangement links TRBV5-1 to TRBJ1-2; D perhaps matches TRBD1 (5 bases). The germline V gene encodes CDR1 SGHRS and CDR2 YFSETQ. This CDR3 is built from 14 residues. V was clipped by 0 bases and J by 10 bases, with 16 bases between them. CDR3 region: CASSLELGGSDYTF. The DNA for the CDR3 is TGCGCCAGCAGCTTGGAACTGGGGGGTTCGGACTACACCTTC.

V gene TRBV10-2 combines with J gene TRBJ2-5; 9 positions agree with TRBD2. Trimming cost V 5 bases and J 5 bases; bases outside gene matches: 12. Germline lookup yields CDR1 WSHSY and CDR2 SAAADI. This CDR3 has 16 amino acids. The CDR3 bases are TGCGCCAGCAGTCATATTAGCGGGGGACGGGGGGAGACCCAGTACTTC. The encoded protein is CASSHISGGRGETQYF.